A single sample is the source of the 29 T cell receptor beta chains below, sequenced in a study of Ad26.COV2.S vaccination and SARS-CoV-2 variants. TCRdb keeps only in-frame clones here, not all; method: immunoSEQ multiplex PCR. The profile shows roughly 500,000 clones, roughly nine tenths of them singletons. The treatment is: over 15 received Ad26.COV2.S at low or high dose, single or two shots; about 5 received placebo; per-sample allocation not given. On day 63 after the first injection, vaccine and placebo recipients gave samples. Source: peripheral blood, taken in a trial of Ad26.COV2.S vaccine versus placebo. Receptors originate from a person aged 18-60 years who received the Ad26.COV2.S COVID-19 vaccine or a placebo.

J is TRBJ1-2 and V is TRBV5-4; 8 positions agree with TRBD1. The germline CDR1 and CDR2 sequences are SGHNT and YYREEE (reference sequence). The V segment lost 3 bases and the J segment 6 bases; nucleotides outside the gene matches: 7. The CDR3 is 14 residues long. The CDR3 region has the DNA TGTGCCAGCAGCTCGCAGGACAGGGTGGATGGCTACACCTTC. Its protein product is CASSSQDRVDGYTF.

In DNA, the CDR3 is TGTGCCAGCAGCTTAGACGCGGGGGTGAACACTGAAGCTTTCTTT. Protein: CASSLDAGVNTEAFF. The rearrangement joins TRBV7-8 to TRBJ1-1; D is perhaps TRBD1 (5 bases). The CDR3 is 15 residues long. Deletions cut 1 base from V and 0 bases from J, with 9 bases between. CDR1 is SGHVS and CDR2 is FQNEAQ in the germline V gene.

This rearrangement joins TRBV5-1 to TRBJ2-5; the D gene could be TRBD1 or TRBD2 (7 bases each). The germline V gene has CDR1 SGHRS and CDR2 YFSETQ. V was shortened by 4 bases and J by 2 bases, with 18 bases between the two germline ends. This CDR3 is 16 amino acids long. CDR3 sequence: CASSREDRSGQETQYF. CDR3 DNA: TGCGCCAGCAGCCGGGAGGACAGGTCAGGGCAAGAGACCCAGTACTTC.

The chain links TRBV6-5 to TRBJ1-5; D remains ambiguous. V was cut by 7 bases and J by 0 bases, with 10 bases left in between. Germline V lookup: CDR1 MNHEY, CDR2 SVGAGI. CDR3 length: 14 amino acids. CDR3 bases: TGTGCCAGCACTGGCAGTAATAGCAATCAGCCCCAGCATTTT. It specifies CASTGSNSNQPQHF.

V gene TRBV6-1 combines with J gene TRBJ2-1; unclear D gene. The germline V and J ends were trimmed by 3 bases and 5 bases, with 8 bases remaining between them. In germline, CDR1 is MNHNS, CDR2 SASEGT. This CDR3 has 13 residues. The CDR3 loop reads CASSEVDDNEQFF. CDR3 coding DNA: TGTGCCAGCAGTGAGGTGGATGACAATGAGCAGTTCTTC.

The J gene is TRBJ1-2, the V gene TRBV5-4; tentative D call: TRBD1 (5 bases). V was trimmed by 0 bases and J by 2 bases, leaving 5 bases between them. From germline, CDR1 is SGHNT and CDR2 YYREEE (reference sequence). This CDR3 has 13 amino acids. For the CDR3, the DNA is TGTGCCAGCAGCTTGGACAGGAACTATGGCTACACCTTC. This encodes CASSLDRNYGYTF.

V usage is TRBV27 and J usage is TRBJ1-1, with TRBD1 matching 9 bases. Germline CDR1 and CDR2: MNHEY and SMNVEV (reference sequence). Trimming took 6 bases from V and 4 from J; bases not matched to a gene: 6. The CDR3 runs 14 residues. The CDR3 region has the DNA TGTGCCAGCAGGATCACAGGGGGCCGCACTGAAGCTTTCTTT. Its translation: CASRITGGRTEAFF.

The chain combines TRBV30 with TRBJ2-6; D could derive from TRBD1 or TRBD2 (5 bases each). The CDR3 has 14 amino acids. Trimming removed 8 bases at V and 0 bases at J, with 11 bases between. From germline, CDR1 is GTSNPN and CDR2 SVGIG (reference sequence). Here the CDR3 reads CARAGASGANVLTF. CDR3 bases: TGTGCCCGAGCCGGGGCCTCTGGGGCCAACGTCCTGACTTTC. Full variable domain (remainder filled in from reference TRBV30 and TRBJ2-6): SQTIHQWPATLVQPVGSPLSLECTVEGTSNPNLYWYRQAAGRGLQLLFYSVGIGQISSEVPQNLSASRPQDRQFILSSKKLLLSDSGFYLCARAGASGANVLTFGAGSRLTVL.

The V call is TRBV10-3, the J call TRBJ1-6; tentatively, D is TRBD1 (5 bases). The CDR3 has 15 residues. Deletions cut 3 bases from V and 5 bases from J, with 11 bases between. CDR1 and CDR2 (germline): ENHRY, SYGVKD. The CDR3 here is CAISDRQPDNSPLHF. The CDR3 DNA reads TGTGCCATCAGTGATCGACAGCCCGATAATTCACCCCTCCACTTT.

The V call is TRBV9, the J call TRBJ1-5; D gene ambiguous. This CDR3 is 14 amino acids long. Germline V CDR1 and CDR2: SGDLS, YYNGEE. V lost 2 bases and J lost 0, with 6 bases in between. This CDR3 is CASSVDGSNQPQHF. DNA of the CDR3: TGTGCCAGCAGCGTGGACGGTAGCAATCAGCCCCAGCATTTT.

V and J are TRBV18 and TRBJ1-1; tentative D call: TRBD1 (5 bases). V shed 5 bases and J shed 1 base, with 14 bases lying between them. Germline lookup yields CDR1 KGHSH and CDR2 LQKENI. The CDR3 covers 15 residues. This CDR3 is CASSRSQVSNTEAFF. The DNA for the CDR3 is TGTGCCAGCTCAAGATCACAGGTTTCGAACACTGAAGCTTTCTTT.

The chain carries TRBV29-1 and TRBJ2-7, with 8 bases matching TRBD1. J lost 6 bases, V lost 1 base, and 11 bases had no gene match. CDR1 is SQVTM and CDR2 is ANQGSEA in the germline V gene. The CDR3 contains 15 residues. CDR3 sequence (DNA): TGCAGCGTTGAAGCGCGTCAGGGGGCGTTTGGCGAGCAGTACTTC. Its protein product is CSVEARQGAFGEQYF.

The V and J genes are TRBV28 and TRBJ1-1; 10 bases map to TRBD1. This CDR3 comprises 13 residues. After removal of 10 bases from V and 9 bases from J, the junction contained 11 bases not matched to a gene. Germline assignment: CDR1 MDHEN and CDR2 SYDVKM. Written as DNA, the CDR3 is TGTGCCACCCGGGAGGGACAGGGGATGCAAGCTTTCTTT. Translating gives CATREGQGMQAFF.

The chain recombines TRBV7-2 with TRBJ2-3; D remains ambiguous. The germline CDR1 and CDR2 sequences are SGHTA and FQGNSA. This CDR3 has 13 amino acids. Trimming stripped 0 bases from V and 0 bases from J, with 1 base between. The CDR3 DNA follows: TGTGCCAGCAGCTTAGCTAGCACAGATACGCAGTATTTT. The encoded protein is CASSLASTDTQYF.

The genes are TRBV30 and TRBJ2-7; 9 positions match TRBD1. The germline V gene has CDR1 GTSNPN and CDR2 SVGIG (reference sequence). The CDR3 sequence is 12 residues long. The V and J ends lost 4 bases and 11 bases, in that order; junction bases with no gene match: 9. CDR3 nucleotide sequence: TGTGCCTGGAACCTCGACAGGGGGTATAAGTACTTC. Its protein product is CAWNLDRGYKYF.

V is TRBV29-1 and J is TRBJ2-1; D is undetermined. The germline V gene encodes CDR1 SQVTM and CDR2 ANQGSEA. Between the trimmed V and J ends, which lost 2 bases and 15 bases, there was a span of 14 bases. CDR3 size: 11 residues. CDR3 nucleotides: TGCAGCGTTGAATCGGGCGCCCGGGTGTTCTTC. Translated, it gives CSVESGARVFF.

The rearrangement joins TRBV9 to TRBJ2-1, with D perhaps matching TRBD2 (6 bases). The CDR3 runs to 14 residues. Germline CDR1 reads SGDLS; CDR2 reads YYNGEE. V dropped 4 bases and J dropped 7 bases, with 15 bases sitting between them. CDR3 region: CASSLDGTSNEQFF. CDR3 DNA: TGTGCCAGCAGCCTCGACGGGACTTCAAATGAGCAGTTCTTC.

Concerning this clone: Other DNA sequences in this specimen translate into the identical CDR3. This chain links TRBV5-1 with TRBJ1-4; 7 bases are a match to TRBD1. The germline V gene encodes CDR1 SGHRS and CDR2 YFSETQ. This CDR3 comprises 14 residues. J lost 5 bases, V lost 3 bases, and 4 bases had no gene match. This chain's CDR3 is CASSSQGPNEKLFF. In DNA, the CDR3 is TGCGCCAGCAGCTCACAGGGGCCGAATGAAAAACTGTTTTTT.

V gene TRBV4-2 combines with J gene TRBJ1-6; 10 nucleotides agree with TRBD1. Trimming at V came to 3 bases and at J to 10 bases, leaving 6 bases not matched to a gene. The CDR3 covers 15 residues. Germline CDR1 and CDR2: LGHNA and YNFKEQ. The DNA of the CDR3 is TGTGCCAGCAGCCATGCCGGGACAGGGGACTCACCCCTCCACTTT. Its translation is CASSHAGTGDSPLHF.

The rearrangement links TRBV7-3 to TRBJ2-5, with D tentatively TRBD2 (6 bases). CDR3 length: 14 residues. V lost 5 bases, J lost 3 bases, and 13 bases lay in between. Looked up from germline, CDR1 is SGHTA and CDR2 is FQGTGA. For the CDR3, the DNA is TGTGCCAGCAGCCCCACGGGCGGGAAAGAGACCCAGTACTTC. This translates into CASSPTGGKETQYF. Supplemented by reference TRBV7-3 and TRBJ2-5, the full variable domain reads GAGVSQTPSNKVTEKGKYVELRCDPISGHTALYWYRQSLGQGPEFLIYFQGTGAADDSGLPNDRFFAVRPEGSVSTLKIQRTERGDSAVYLCASSPTGGKETQYFGPGTRLLVL.

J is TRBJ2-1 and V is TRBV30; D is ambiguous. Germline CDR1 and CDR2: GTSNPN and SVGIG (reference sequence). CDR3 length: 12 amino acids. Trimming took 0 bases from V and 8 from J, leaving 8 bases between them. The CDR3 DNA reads TGTGCCTGGAGTGTACATCAGGATGAGCAGTTCTTC. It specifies CAWSVHQDEQFF.

This CDR3 reads CASSRSGTYEQYF. CDR3 DNA: TGTGCCAGTAGCCGTAGCGGAACCTACGAGCAGTACTTC. The chain couples TRBV19 to TRBJ2-7; TRBD2 is a possible D gene (6 bases). Germline-derived CDR1 and CDR2 are LNHDA and SQIVND (reference sequence). Trimming stripped 6 bases from V and 2 bases from J, with 11 bases between. The CDR3 extends over 13 amino acids.

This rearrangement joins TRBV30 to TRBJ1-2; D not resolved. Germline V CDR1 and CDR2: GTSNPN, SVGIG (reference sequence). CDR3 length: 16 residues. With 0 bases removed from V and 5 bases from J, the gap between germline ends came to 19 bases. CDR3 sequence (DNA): TGTGCCTGGAGTGTCTCCCTCGGGTCAGGAATTTATGGCTACACCTTC. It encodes CAWSVSLGSGIYGYTF.

The CDR3 sequence is CSASGRGIYMGYTF. The CDR3 nucleotides read TGCAGTGCTAGTGGGCGGGGGATCTATATGGGCTACACCTTC. The V and J genes are TRBV20-1 and TRBJ1-2; a possible D gene is TRBD1 (5 bases). Germline assignment: CDR1 DFQATT and CDR2 SNEGSKA (reference sequence). The CDR3 runs to 14 residues. Between the trimmed V and J ends, which lost 3 bases and 8 bases, there was a span of 19 bases.

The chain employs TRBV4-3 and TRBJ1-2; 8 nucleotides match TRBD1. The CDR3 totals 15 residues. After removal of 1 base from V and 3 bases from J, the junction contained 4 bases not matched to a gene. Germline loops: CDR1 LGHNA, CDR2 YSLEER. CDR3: CASSQGAQGDYGYTF. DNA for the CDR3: TGCGCCAGCAGCCAAGGAGCACAGGGGGACTATGGCTACACCTTC.

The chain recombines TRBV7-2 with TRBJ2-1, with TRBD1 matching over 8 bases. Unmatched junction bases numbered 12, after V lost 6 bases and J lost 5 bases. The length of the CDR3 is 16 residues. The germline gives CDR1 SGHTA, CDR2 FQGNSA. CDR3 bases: TGTGCCAGCAGACGGTCCCGGACAGGGAGCCACAATGAGCAGTTCTTC. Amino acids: CASRRSRTGSHNEQFF.

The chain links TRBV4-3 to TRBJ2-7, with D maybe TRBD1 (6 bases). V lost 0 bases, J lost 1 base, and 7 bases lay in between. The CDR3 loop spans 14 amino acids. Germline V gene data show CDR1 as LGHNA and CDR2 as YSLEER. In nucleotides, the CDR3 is TGCGCCAGCAGCCAAGAGCAGGGGTCCTACGAGCAGTACTTC. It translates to CASSQEQGSYEQYF.

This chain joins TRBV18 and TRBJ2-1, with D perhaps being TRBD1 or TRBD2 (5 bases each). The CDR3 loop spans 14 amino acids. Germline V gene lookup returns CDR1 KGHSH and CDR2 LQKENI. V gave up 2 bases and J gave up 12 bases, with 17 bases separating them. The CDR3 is CASSPSGTPLGQFF. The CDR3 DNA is TGTGCCAGCTCACCAAGTGGGACCCCTTTGGGGCAGTTCTTC.

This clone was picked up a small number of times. The CDR3 loop reads CASSRTGSEAFF. DNA of the CDR3: TGTGCCAGCTCAAGGACAGGGAGTGAAGCTTTCTTT. V gene TRBV18 combines with J gene TRBJ1-1; 8 nucleotides match TRBD1. Losses at the gene ends were 5 bases for V and 7 bases for J; bases not matched to a gene: 3. The CDR3 has 12 residues. The germline V gene encodes CDR1 KGHSH and CDR2 LQKENI.